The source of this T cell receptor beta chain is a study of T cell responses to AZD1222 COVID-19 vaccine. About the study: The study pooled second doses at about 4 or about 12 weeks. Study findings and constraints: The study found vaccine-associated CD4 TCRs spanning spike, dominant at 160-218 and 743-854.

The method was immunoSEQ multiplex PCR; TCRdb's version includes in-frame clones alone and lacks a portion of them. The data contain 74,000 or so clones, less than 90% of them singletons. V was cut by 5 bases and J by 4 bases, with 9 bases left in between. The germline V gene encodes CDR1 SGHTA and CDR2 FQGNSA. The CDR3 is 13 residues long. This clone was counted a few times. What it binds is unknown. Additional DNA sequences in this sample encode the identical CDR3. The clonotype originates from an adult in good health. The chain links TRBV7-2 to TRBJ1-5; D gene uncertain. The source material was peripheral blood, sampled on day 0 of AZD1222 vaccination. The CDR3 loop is CASSEELNQPQHF. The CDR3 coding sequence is TGTGCCAGCAGCGAAGAATTAAATCAGCCCCAGCATTTT.